The entry that follows covers one T cell receptor beta chain sequence. This sample is part of a study of blood T cell repertoires in COVID-19. Looking at the study overall: COVID-19 samples, acute and convalescent, were from the United States, Italy and Spain. Sources were T cells, B-cell-depleted T cells, or PBMCs; the material itself was cDNA or gDNA.

This CDR3 is built from 15 residues. The germline gives CDR1 SGHRS, CDR2 YFSETQ. Trimming left V 0 bases short and J 6 bases short, with 14 bases between. As handled by the study authors: How many nucleated cells were present was estimated from reference gene primer amplification. Sequencing used immunoSEQ multiplex PCR; TCRdb keeps in-frame clones, though not all of them. V and J calls and clone size come straight from that table; D and trimming were deduced from the DNA. The data show about 160,000 clones, 81% seen once. Sequenced material: peripheral blood. This chain connects TRBV5-1 to TRBJ2-3; D perhaps matches TRBD2 (6 bases). The clonotype comes from a man in his 60s with active or convalescent COVID-19. The CDR3 coding sequence is TGCGCCAGCAGCTTGGGGCGGGGTCCAGAGGATACGCAGTATTTT. The encoded protein is CASSLGRGPEDTQYF.